This is a list of T cell receptor beta chains from one sample in a study of blood T cell repertoires in COVID-19. The repertoire was sequenced with immunoSEQ multiplex PCR; TCRdb's copy has only in-frame clones and lacks some. The sample records around 300,000 clones, about nine tenths being singletons. Sequencing was carried out using peripheral blood. The receptors stem from a man in his late teens or twenties with active or convalescent COVID-19. The CDR3 runs from the conserved cysteine through the conserved F or W. D genes are given only for firm matches.

cdr3_aa,v_call,j_call,d_call
CASSSGSEAFF,TRBV11-3,TRBJ1-1,.
CASSGTGVYYGYTF,TRBV2,TRBJ1-2,TRBD1
CASSTGPDTGELFF,TRBV6-4,TRBJ2-2,.
CASSSGAGTEAFF,TRBV7-8,TRBJ1-1,.
CASSLPSSYEQYF,TRBV11-2,TRBJ2-7,.
CASSQGALAGGTGELFF,TRBV4-1,TRBJ2-2,TRBD2
CASSGGPGNTIYF,TRBV27,TRBJ1-3,.
CASGLGQGIEETQYF,TRBV12-5,TRBJ2-5,TRBD1
CASSGGTDGRDTGELFF,TRBV2,TRBJ2-2,.
CASSQIAGEQFF,TRBV3-1/TRBV3-2,TRBJ2-1,TRBD2
CASSLGIERAFF,TRBV7-2,TRBJ1-1,.
CASSLWGGAEQFF,TRBV7-2,TRBJ2-1,.
CASSEGRRNEQFF,TRBV2,TRBJ2-1,.
CAISERQGLNTEAFF,TRBV10-3,TRBJ1-1,TRBD1
CATSDRTGGYQETQYF,TRBV24-1,TRBJ2-5,TRBD1
CASRTTGTGNTIYF,TRBV2,TRBJ1-3,.
CASSPPRRENLYEQYF,TRBV11-2,TRBJ2-7,.
CASSTSSGRRWDEQYF,TRBV28,TRBJ2-7,TRBD2
CASSGQGAPDEQYF,TRBV6-6,TRBJ2-7,TRBD1
CASSYQRSNEKLFF,TRBV6-6,TRBJ1-4,.
CASSGGVRGFDRNEQFF,TRBV6-1,TRBJ2-1,.
CASRGTGAYSNQPQHF,TRBV27,TRBJ1-5,TRBD1
CASSKFLWEVGAGEGDNEQFF,TRBV21-1,TRBJ2-1,.
CASSLGQGIYNEQFF,TRBV7-6,TRBJ2-1,TRBD1
CASSLSGTVDGYTF,TRBV6-5,TRBJ1-2,TRBD1
CASSSNEKKLFF,TRBV11-2,TRBJ1-4,.
CASRETEANTGELFF,TRBV7-7,TRBJ2-2,.
CASSPEWLANEKLFF,TRBV4-3,TRBJ1-4,.
CASSVGGRANYGYTF,TRBV9,TRBJ1-2,.
CASSLISGDTQETQYF,TRBV14,TRBJ2-5,TRBD2